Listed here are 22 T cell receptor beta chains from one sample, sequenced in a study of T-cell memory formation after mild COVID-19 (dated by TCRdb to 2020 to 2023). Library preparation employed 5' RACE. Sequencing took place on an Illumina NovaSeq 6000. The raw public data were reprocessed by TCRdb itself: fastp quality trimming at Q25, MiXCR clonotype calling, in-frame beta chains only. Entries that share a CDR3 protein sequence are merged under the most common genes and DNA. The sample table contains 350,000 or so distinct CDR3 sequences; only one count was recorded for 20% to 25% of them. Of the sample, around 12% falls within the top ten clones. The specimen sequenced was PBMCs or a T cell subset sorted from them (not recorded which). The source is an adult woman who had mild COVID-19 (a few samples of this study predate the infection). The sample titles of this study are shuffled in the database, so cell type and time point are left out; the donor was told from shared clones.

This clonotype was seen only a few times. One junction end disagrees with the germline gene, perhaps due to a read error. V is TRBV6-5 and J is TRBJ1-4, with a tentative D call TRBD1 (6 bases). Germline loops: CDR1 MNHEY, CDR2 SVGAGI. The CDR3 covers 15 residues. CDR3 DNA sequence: TGTGCCAGCAGTTATGGGGGGGCAACGAATGAAAAACTGTTTTTT. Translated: CASSYGGATNEKLFF.

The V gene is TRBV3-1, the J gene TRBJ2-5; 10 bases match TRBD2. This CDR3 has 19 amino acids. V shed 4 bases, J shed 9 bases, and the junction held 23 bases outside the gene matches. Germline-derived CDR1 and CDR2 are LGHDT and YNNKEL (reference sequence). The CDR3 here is CASSLGPRLAGHTGDAQYF. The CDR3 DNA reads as TGTGCCAGCAGCCTCGGCCCTAGACTAGCGGGTCATACCGGCGATGCCCAGTACTTC.

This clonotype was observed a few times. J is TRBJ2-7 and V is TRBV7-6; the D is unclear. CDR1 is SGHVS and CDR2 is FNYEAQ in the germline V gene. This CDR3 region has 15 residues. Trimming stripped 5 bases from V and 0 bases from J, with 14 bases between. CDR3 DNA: TGTGCCAGCAGCATCGCAAGGGATCCCTCCTACGAGCAGTACTTC. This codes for CASSIARDPSYEQYF.

The CDR3 reads CASSPLRTSLNTDTQYF. CDR3 coding DNA: TGTGCCAGCTCACCACTAAGGACTAGCCTGAACACAGATACGCAGTATTTT. The chain links TRBV18 to TRBJ2-3, with 8 bases aligning to TRBD2. Trimming cost V 1 base and J 2 bases; bases outside gene matches: 8. CDR1 and CDR2 (germline): KGHSH, LQKENI. The CDR3 loop spans 17 amino acids. Variable domain in full (rest from reference TRBV18 and TRBJ2-3): NAGVMQNPRHLVRRRGQEARLRCSPMKGHSHVYWYRQLPEEGLKFMVYLQKENIIDESGMPKERFSAEFPKEGPSILRIQQVVRGDSAAYFCASSPLRTSLNTDTQYFGPGTRLTVL.

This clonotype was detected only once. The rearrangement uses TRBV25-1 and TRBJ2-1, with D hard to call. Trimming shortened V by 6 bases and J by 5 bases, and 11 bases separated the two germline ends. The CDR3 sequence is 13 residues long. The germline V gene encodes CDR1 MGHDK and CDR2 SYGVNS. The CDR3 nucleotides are TGTGCCAGCAGCTGGACGGCAGACAATGAGCAGTTCTTC. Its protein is CASSWTADNEQFF.

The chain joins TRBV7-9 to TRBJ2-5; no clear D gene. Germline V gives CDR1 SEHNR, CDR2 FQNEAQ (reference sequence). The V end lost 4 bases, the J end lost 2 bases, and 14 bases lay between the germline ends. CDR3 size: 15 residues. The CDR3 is CASSSRGRLQETQYF. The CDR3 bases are TGTGCCAGCAGCTCAAGAGGACGTTTACAAGAGACCCAGTACTTC.

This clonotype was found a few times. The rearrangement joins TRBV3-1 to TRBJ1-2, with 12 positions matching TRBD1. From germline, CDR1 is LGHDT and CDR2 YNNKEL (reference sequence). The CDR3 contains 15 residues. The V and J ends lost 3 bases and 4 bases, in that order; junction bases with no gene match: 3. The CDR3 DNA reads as TGTGCCAGCAGCCAGATGGGACAGGGGGCCTATGGCTACACCTTC. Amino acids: CASSQMGQGAYGYTF.

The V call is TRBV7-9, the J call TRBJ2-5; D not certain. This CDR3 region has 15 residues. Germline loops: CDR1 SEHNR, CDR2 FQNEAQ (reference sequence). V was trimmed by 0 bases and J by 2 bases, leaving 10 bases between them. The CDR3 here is CASSLAFGRQETQYF. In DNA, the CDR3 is TGTGCCAGCAGCTTAGCTTTCGGCCGGCAAGAGACCCAGTACTTC.

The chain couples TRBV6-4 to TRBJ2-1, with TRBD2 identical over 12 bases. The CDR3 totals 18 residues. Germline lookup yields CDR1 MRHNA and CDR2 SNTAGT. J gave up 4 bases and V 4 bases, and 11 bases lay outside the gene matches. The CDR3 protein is CASSVLASGGGVYNEQFF. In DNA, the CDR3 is TGTGCCAGCAGTGTCCTCGCTAGCGGGGGGGGAGTTTACAATGAGCAGTTCTTC.

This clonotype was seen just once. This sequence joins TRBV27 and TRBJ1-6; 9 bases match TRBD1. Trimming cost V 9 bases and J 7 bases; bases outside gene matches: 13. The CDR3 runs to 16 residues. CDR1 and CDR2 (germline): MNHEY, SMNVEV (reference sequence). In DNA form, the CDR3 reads TGTGCCAGTCGGGACAGGGTAGTTATTCGGAATTCACCCCTCCACTTT. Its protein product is CASRDRVVIRNSPLHF.

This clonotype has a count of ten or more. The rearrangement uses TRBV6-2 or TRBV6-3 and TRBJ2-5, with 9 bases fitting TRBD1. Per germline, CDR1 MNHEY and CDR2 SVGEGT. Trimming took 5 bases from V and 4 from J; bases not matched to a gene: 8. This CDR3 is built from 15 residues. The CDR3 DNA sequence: TGTGCCAGCAGTGCGGGACAGGGAGATTCAGAGACCCAGTACTTC. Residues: CASSAGQGDSETQYF.

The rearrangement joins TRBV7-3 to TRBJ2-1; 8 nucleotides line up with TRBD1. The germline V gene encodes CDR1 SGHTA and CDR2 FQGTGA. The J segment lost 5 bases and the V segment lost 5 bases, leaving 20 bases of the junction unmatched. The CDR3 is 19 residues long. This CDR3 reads CASSPQTLDREGRDNEQFF. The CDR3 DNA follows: TGTGCCAGCAGCCCCCAAACCTTGGACAGGGAAGGTCGAGACAATGAGCAGTTCTTC.

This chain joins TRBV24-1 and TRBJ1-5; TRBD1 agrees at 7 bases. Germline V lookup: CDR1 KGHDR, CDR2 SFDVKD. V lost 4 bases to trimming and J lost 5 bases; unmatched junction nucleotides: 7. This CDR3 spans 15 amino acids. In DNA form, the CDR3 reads TGTGCCACCAGTGACGCAACAGGGGACCATCAGCCCCAGCATTTT. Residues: CATSDATGDHQPQHF.

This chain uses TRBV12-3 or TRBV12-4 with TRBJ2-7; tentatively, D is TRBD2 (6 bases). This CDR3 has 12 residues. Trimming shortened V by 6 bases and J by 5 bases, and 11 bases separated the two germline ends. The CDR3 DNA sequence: TGTGCCAGCAGGGGCGCGGGGCACGAGCAGTACTTC. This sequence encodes CASRGAGHEQYF.

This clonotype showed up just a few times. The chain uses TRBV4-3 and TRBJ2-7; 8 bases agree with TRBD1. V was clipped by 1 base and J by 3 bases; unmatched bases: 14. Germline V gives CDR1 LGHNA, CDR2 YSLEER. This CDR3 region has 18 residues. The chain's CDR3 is CASSQASVGQGRHYEQYF. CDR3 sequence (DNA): TGCGCCAGCAGCCAAGCTTCCGTCGGACAGGGTAGACACTACGAGCAGTACTTC.

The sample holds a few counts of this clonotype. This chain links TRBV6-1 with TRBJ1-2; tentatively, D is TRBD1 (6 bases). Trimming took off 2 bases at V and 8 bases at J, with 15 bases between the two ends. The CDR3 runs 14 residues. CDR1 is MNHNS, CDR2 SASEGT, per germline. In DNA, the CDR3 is TGTGCCAGCAGTGAACTTCTACAGGGAAAAGGCTACACCTTC. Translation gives CASSELLQGKGYTF.

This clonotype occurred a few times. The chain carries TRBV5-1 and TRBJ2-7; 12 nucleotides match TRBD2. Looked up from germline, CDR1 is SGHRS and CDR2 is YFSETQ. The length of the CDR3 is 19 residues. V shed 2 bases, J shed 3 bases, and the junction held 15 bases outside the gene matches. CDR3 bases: TGCGCCAGCAGCTTCTCGGGGCTAGCGGGAGGGCCAAGAGGCTACGAGCAGTACTTC. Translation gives CASSFSGLAGGPRGYEQYF.

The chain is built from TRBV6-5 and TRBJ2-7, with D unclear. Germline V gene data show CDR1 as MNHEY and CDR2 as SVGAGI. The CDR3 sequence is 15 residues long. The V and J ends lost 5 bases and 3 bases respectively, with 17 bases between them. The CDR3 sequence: CASSPAGRLDYEQYF. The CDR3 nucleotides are TGTGCCAGCAGTCCCGCCGGCCGTTTAGACTACGAGCAGTACTTC.

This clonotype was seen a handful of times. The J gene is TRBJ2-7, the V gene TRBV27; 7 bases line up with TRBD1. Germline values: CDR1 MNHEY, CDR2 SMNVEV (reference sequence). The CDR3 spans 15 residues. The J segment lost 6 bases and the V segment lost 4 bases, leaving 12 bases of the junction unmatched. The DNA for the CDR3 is TGTGCCAGCAGTTCAACTTTGACAGGGTTGGTCGAGCAGTACTTC. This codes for CASSSTLTGLVEQYF.

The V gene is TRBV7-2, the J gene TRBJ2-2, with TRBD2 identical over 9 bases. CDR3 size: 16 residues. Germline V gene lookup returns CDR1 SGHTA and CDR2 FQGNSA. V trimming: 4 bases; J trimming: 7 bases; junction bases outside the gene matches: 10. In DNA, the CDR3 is TGTGCCAGCAGCTCGGGATTAGCGGGAGTTGGCGGGGAGCTGTTTTTT. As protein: CASSSGLAGVGGELFF.

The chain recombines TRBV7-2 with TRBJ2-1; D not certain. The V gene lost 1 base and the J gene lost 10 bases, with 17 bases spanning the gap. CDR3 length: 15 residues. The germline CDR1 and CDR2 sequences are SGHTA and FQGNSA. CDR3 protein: CASSLGSFPTGEQFF. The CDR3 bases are TGTGCCAGCAGCTTAGGATCCTTTCCTACGGGCGAGCAGTTCTTC.

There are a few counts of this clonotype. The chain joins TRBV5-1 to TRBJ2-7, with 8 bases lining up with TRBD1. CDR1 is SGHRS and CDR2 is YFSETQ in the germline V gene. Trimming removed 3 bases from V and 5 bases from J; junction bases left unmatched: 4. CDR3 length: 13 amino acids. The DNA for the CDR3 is TGCGCCAGCAGCTATGGACAGGGCGACGAGCAGTACTTC. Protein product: CASSYGQGDEQYF.